Below, 21 T cell receptor beta chains from the same sample are listed, as sequenced in a study of blood T cell repertoires in COVID-19 (dated by TCRdb to the early 2020s). Libraries came from the immunoSEQ multiplex PCR assay. TCRdb re-hosts the immuneACCESS table, in-frame sequences only. Its copies lack some clones; in the studies checked, an unresolved V gene accounts for under half of them, and the cause for the rest is not known. This sample lists tens of thousands of clones; roughly 82% were detected once. The ten largest clones take up roughly an eighth of the sample. Sequencing was performed on peripheral blood. Every receptor here comes from a woman at least 80 years old with acute or convalescent COVID-19.

The chain uses TRBV18 and TRBJ1-2; possibly TRBD1 for D (5 bases). The CDR3 is 12 residues long. V was cut by 3 bases and J by 10 bases, with 12 bases left in between. Germline CDR1 KGHSH, CDR2 LQKENI. DNA of the CDR3: TGTGCCAGCTCACCCCTGGGACTTACCTACACCTTC. Translating it yields CASSPLGLTYTF.

The rearrangement uses TRBV14 and TRBJ2-3; TRBD2 aligns across 7 bases. Trimming removed 0 bases from V and 6 bases from J; junction bases left unmatched: 12. The length of the CDR3 is 17 residues. Germline V gives CDR1 SGHDN, CDR2 FVKESK. CDR3 coding DNA: TGTGCCAGCAGCCAAGATCGAGGGGCGGGAGCATCCGATACGCAGTATTTT. Protein: CASSQDRGAGASDTQYF.

This clone appeared once. The chain links TRBV6-1 to TRBJ2-7; 13 bases agree with TRBD2. V trimming: 6 bases; J trimming: 7 bases; junction bases outside the gene matches: 9. The CDR3 spans 15 residues. Germline V gene lookup returns CDR1 MNHNS and CDR2 SASEGT. Here the CDR3 reads CASSQGLAGSFEQYF. CDR3 nucleotide sequence: TGTGCCAGCAGCCAGGGACTAGCGGGATCCTTTGAGCAGTACTTC.

The chain has TRBV28 and TRBJ2-7; no clear D gene. Germline assignment: CDR1 MDHEN and CDR2 SYDVKM. V dropped 5 bases and J dropped 2 bases, with 7 bases sitting between them. The CDR3 is made up of 12 amino acids. CDR3 sequence: CASSQYTYEQYF. The CDR3, as DNA: TGTGCCAGCAGTCAGTATACCTACGAGCAGTACTTC.

This clone occurred once. V and J are TRBV5-5 and TRBJ1-1; 8 bases are a match to TRBD1. Unmatched junction bases numbered 10, after V lost 3 bases and J lost 6 bases. Looked up from germline, CDR1 is SGHKS and CDR2 is YYEKEE (reference sequence). The CDR3 extends over 15 amino acids. CDR3 coding DNA: TGTGCCAGCAGCTCACCCCAGGGGGCACGAGCTGAAGCTTTCTTT. Protein product: CASSSPQGARAEAFF.

This clone was seen a single time. This sequence joins TRBV7-9 and TRBJ1-2; D is possibly TRBD1 (5 bases). Germline V CDR1 and CDR2: SEHNR, FQNEAQ (reference sequence). With 5 bases removed from V and 0 bases from J, the gap between germline ends came to 13 bases. This CDR3 is 15 amino acids long. The CDR3 nucleotides read TGTGCCAGCAGCCTACGACAGAAGCCTAACTATGGCTACACCTTC. Protein sequence: CASSLRQKPNYGYTF.

This clone was seen more than once but under ten times. The gene calls are TRBV5-6 and TRBJ1-2, with 9 bases aligning to TRBD1. The CDR3 length is 15 residues. V was pared by 4 bases and J by 2 bases, with 6 bases of the junction left unmatched. From germline, CDR1 is SGHDT and CDR2 YYEEEE. CDR3 residues: CASSRTGQGNYGYTF. The CDR3 DNA sequence: TGTGCCAGCAGCCGTACGGGACAGGGAAACTATGGCTACACCTTC.

This clone was recorded only once. The chain uses TRBV9 and TRBJ2-7; 11 nucleotides line up with TRBD2. Trimming removed 4 bases from V and 6 bases from J; junction bases left unmatched: 9. This CDR3 spans 15 amino acids. Germline V gene data show CDR1 as SGDLS and CDR2 as YYNGEE. The CDR3 DNA reads TGTGCCAGCAGCTCCCTGACAGGGACTAGCGGCGAGCAGTACTTC. It yields the protein CASSSLTGTSGEQYF.

The rearrangement uses TRBV7-2 and TRBJ2-4; 10 nucleotides match TRBD2. J gave up 15 bases and V 5 bases, and 10 bases lay outside the gene matches. Looked up from germline, CDR1 is SGHTA and CDR2 is FQGNSA. CDR3 length: 13 amino acids. CDR3 coding DNA: TGTGCCAGCAGCCGCGGTAGCGGGGGGTTGTTGTACTTC. Encoded protein: CASSRGSGGLLYF.

The genes are TRBV28 and TRBJ1-2; 7 nucleotides match TRBD1. This CDR3 region has 15 residues. Germline CDR1 and CDR2: MDHEN and SYDVKM. Unmatched junction bases numbered 5, after V lost 3 bases and J lost 1 base. CDR3 in amino acids: CASSLVSGGNYGYTF. The CDR3 nucleotides read TGTGCCAGCAGTTTGGTATCAGGGGGTAACTATGGCTACACCTTC.

This clone appeared a few times. The gene calls are TRBV5-6 and TRBJ2-6; D call uncertain. The V gene lost 0 bases and the J gene lost 4 bases, with 8 bases spanning the gap. The germline CDR1 and CDR2 sequences are SGHDT and YYEEEE. The length of the CDR3 is 15 residues. The CDR3 here is CASSLAGYGANVLTF. DNA of the CDR3: TGTGCCAGCAGCTTGGCCGGGTACGGGGCCAACGTCCTGACTTTC. Together with reference TRBV5-6 and TRBJ2-6, the CDR3 gives the full variable domain: DAGVTQSPTHLIKTRGQQVTLRCSPKSGHDTVSWYQQALGQGPQFIFQYYEEEERQRGNFPDRFSGHQFPNYSSELNVNALLLGDSALYLCASSLAGYGANVLTFGAGSRLTVL.

This chain connects TRBV10-2 to TRBJ2-5; 12 nucleotides align to TRBD2. The germline CDR1 and CDR2 sequences are WSHSY and SAAADI. The CDR3 consists of 14 residues. The trim removed 6 bases at V and 1 base at J, leaving 0 bases unmatched. The CDR3 sequence is CASRTSGGQETQYF. The DNA for the CDR3 is TGCGCCAGCAGGACTAGCGGGGGCCAAGAGACCCAGTACTTC.

The rearrangement links TRBV10-2 to TRBJ1-6, with a tentative D call TRBD1 (5 bases). The ends were cut back, 10 bases at V and 7 bases at J, with 17 bases in the middle. This CDR3 has 14 amino acids. The V gene's germline CDR1 is WSHSY and CDR2 SAAADI. The chain's CDR3 is CATNGGAINSPLHF. CDR3 in DNA: TGCGCCACCAACGGCGGGGCCATAAATTCACCCCTCCACTTT.

V gene TRBV5-1 combines with J gene TRBJ2-7; TRBD1 matches at 10 bases. The length of the CDR3 is 13 residues. J gave up 3 bases and V 5 bases, and 2 bases lay outside the gene matches. Germline CDR1 SGHRS, CDR2 YFSETQ. The CDR3 bases are TGCGCCAGCAGGGGACAGGGGTACTACGAGCAGTACTTC. It codes for CASRGQGYYEQYF.

This sequence joins TRBV29-1 and TRBJ1-2; 7 nucleotides match TRBD1. This CDR3 comprises 12 residues. Per germline, CDR1 SQVTM and CDR2 ANQGSEA. With V trimmed by 2 bases and J by 4 bases, 1 base remained unmatched. The CDR3 sequence is CSVERGPYGYTF. The CDR3 nucleotides read TGCAGCGTTGAAAGGGGGCCCTATGGCTACACCTTC.

The chain links TRBV2 to TRBJ2-1; possibly TRBD1 for D (5 bases). V lost 7 bases and J lost 3, with 16 bases in between. Per germline, CDR1 SNHLY and CDR2 FYNNEI. The length of the CDR3 is 15 residues. The CDR3 loop reads CASTLRQWGYNEQFF. The CDR3 DNA sequence: TGTGCCAGCACCCTACGACAGTGGGGCTACAATGAGCAGTTCTTC.

This clone was found once. The V and J genes are TRBV18 and TRBJ1-5; 7 positions agree with TRBD1. Germline V gene lookup returns CDR1 KGHSH and CDR2 LQKENI. With 2 bases clipped from V and 2 bases from J, the junction kept 3 bases outside the gene matches. The length of the CDR3 is 15 residues. CDR3 residues: CASSPRQGGNQPQHF. The CDR3 DNA reads TGTGCCAGCTCACCAAGACAGGGCGGCAATCAGCCCCAGCATTTT. The full variable domain, completed using reference TRBV18 and TRBJ1-5, is NAGVMQNPRHLVRRRGQEARLRCSPMKGHSHVYWYRQLPEEGLKFMVYLQKENIIDESGMPKERFSAEFPKEGPSILRIQQVVRGDSAAYFCASSPRQGGNQPQHFGDGTRLSIL.

J is TRBJ2-1 and V is TRBV10-3, with 10 bases that match TRBD1. V shed 7 bases and J 6 bases; nucleotides not matched to a gene: 9. CDR1 is ENHRY and CDR2 is SYGVKD in the germline V gene. The CDR3 has 15 amino acids. The CDR3 loop is CAIKMTGGLFNEQFF. In DNA, the CDR3 is TGTGCCATCAAGATGACAGGGGGCTTGTTCAATGAGCAGTTCTTC.

The chain is built from TRBV7-6 and TRBJ2-7, with TRBD2 identical over 13 bases. Per germline, CDR1 SGHVS and CDR2 FNYEAQ. The CDR3 extends over 16 amino acids. Losses at the gene ends were 5 bases for V and 4 bases for J; bases not matched to a gene: 8. CDR3 sequence: CASSRTSGSPRYEQYF. For the CDR3, the DNA is TGTGCCAGCAGCCGGACTAGCGGGAGCCCGAGGTACGAGCAGTACTTC.

This clone was seen a single time. V is TRBV19 and J is TRBJ1-2, with D possibly being TRBD1 (6 bases). The CDR3 consists of 15 residues. The germline CDR1 and CDR2 sequences are LNHDA and SQIVND (reference sequence). The ends were cut back, 3 bases at V and 4 bases at J, with 15 bases in the middle. The CDR3 DNA follows: TGTGCCAGTAGTATGACCCCGGACAGTCCCTATGGCTACACCTTC. Its translation is CASSMTPDSPYGYTF.

The V and J genes are TRBV7-2 and TRBJ2-7; TRBD1 agrees at 8 bases. J lost 6 bases, V lost 1 base, and 8 bases had no gene match. The length of the CDR3 is 15 residues. Germline assignment: CDR1 SGHTA and CDR2 FQGNSA. As DNA, the CDR3 is TGTGCCAGCAGCTTAGGTCGGACAGGGTCAGTCGAGCAGTACTTC. It yields the protein CASSLGRTGSVEQYF.